This section outlines one T cell receptor (beta chain) sequence together with its context. This entry comes from a study of CXCR3-negative and CXCR3-positive naive CD8 T cells. The TRB libraries of cDNA were built by UMI-labeled 5' RACE. Using the 5' RACE reads, TCRdb records one entry per CDR3 protein without DNA. This sample's clone table lists 65,000 to 75,000 distinct CDR3 sequences. Every individual CD8+ T cell subset underwent sorting in triplicate at a few hundred thousand cells apiece. Germline assignment: CDR1 SGHAT and CDR2 FQNNGV. There are 17 residues in the CDR3. This sequence joins TRBV11-2 and TRBJ2-7. Sequences were obtained from naive CXCR3- CD8+ T cells from blood. Subset noted: CD45RO-CCR7+CD27+CD95- naive CD8+ T cells lacking CXCR3 (TNR3-). The source is a human donor in good health. Some clones in this sample may be carry-over from other donors' samples. This CDR3 reads CASSLDYWASSSYEQYF.